What follows describes a single T cell receptor beta chain. Trimming pared 3 bases from V and 0 bases from J, leaving 9 bases between. In germline, CDR1 is MDHEN, CDR2 SYDVKM. There are 16 residues in the CDR3. These data originate in a study of control samples from healthy donors and cancer patients. Profiling relied on immunoSEQ multiplex PCR, and the TCRdb table lists in-frame clones only, not all of them. The sample records approximately 150,000 clones, around 90% being singletons. This TCR came from a man aged 30 to 45 in good health. The rearrangement uses TRBV28 and TRBJ1-6; D is ambiguous. What was sequenced was blood. CDR3: CASSFIANSYNSPLHF. The CDR3 nucleotides are TGTGCCAGCAGTTTCATCGCCAACTCCTATAATTCACCCCTCCACTTT. Full variable domain (remainder filled in from reference TRBV28 and TRBJ1-6): DVKVTQSSRYLVKRTGEKVFLECVQDMDHENMFWYRQDPGLGLRLIYFSYDVKMKEKGDIPEGYSVSREKKERFSLILESASTNQTSMYLCASSFIANSYNSPLHFGNGTRLTVT.